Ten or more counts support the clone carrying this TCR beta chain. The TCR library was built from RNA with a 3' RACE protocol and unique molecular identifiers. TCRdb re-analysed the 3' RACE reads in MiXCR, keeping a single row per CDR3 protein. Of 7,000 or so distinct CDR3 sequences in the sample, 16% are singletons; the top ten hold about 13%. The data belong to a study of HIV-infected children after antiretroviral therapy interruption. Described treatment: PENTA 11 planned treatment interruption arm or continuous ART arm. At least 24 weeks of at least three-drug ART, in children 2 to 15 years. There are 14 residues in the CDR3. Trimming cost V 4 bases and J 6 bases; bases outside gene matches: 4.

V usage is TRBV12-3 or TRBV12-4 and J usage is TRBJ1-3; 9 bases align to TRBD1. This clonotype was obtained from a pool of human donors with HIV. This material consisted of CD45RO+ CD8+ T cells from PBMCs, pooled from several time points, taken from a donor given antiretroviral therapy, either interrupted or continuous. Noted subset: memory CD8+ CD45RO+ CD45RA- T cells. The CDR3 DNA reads TGTGCCAGCAGTTGGGACAGGGCTATAAACACCATATATTTT. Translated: CASSWDRAINTIYF.